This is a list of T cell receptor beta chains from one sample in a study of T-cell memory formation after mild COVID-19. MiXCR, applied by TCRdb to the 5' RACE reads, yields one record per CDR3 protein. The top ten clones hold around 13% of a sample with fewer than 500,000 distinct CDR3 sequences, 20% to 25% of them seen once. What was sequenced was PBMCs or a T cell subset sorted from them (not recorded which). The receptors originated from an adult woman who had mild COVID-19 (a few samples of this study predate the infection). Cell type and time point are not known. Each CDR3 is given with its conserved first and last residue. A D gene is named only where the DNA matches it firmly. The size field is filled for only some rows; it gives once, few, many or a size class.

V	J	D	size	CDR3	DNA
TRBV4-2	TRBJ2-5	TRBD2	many	CASSQTSEETQYF	TGTGCCAGCAGCCAAACTAGCGAAGAGACCCAGTACTTC
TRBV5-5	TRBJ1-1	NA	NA	CASSLETSKRSEAFF	TGTGCCAGCAGCTTGGAGACATCGAAGCGTTCTGAAGCTTTCTTT
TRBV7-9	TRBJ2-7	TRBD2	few	CASSLEALAGGPGYEQYF	TGTGCCAGCAGCTTAGAGGCACTAGCGGGAGGGCCGGGCTACGAGCAGTACTTC
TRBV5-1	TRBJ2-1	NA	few	CASSTDVGRKQFF	TGCGCCAGCAGCACGGATGTAGGAAGAAAGCAGTTCTTC
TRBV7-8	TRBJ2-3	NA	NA	CASSDRVPRRDTQYF	TGTGCCAGCAGCGACCGGGTCCCACGGAGAGATACGCAGTATTTT
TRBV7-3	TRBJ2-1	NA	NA	CASSSPEGGVYNEQFF	TGTGCCAGCAGCTCCCCCGAGGGCGGTGTCTACAATGAGCAGTTCTTC
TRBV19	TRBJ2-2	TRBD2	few	CASSIGRGGPTGELFF	TGTGCCAGTAGTATCGGGAGGGGAGGACCCACCGGGGAGCTGTTTTTT
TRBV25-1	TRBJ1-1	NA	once	CASSANREAFF	TGTGCCAGCAGTGCCAATAGGGAAGCTTTCTTT
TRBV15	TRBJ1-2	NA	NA	CATSREGAPNYGYTF	TGTGCCACCAGCAGAGAAGGGGCTCCAAACTATGGCTACACCTTC
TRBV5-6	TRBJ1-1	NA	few	CASSFPGTPSENTEAFF	TGTGCCAGCAGCTTCCCGGGGACCCCTTCGGAAAACACTGAAGCTTTCTTT
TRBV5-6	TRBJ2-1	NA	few	CASSLEGTFANEQFF	TGTGCCAGCAGCTTGGAGGGCACGTTTGCGAATGAGCAGTTCTTC
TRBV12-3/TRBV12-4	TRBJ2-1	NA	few	CASTHLGVGNEQFF	TGTGCCAGCACCCACCTGGGTGTTGGCAATGAGCAGTTCTTC
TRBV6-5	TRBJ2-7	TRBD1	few	CASSYSSGTGGYEQYF	TGTGCCAGCAGTTACAGTAGTGGGACAGGGGGTTACGAGCAGTACTTC
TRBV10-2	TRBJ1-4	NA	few	CASSEGLKLFF	TGCGCCAGCAGTGAAGGACTGAAACTGTTTTTT
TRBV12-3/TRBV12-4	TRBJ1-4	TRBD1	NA	CASSSDTGARADQNEKLFF	TGTGCCAGCAGTTCGGACACAGGGGCCCGGGCGGATCAAAATGAAAAACTGTTTTTT
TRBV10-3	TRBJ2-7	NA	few	CAPQLEQYF	TGTGCCCCGCAGCTCGAGCAGTACTTC
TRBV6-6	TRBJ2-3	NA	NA	CAIRGGMYTQYF	TGTGCCATCAGGGGAGGGATGTATACGCAGTATTTT
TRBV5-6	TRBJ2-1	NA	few	CASSLVGGTRSHNEQFF	TGTGCCAGCAGCTTGGTGGGCGGGACTCGAAGCCACAATGAGCAGTTCTTC
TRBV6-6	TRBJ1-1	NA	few	CASVIQENTEAFF	TGTGCCAGCGTCATTCAGGAAAACACTGAAGCTTTCTTT
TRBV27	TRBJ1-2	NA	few	CASSFRGANYGYTF	TGTGCCAGCAGTTTCAGGGGCGCTAACTATGGCTACACCTTC
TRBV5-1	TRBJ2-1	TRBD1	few	CASSRYHGTGDLLSEQFF	TGCGCCAGCAGCAGATACCACGGGACAGGTGACCTCCTGTCCGAGCAGTTCTTC
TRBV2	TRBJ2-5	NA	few	CAGGRTGEETQYF	TGTGCCGGCGGGAGGACAGGGGAAGAGACCCAGTACTTC
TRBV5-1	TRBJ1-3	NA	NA	CASSHQGTGSGNTIYF	TGCGCCAGCAGCCACCAAGGTACAGGGTCTGGAAACACCATATATTTT
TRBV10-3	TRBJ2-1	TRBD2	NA	CAISEGLGDNEQFF	TGTGCCATCAGTGAGGGACTAGGGGACAATGAGCAGTTCTTC
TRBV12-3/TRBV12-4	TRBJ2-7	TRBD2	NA	CASSETGTTYEQYF	TGTGCCAGCAGTGAAACCGGGACTACCTACGAGCAGTACTTC
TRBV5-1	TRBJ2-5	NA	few	CASSLGIAAETQYF	TGCGCCAGCAGCTTGGGAATCGCTGCAGAGACCCAGTACTTC
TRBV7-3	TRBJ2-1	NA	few	CASSFMGEGNEQFF	TGTGCCAGCAGCTTTATGGGCGAGGGGAATGAGCAGTTCTTC
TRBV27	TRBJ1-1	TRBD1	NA	CASSRDRGYAEAFF	TGTGCCAGCAGTCGTGACAGGGGGTACGCTGAAGCTTTCTTT
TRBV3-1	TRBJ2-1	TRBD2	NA	CASSRDSGTGNEEFF	TGTGCCAGCAGCCGGGATAGCGGGACGGGAAATGAGGAGTTCTTC
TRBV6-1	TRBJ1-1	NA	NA	CASSERNTEAFF	TGTGCCAGCAGTGAACGGAACACTGAAGCTTTCTTT
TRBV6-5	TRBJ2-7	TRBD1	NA	CASRRQGEYEQYF	TGTGCCAGCAGACGACAGGGCGAGTACGAGCAGTACTTC
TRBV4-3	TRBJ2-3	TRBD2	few	CASSQGFSGLAGGSTDTQYF	TGCGCCAGCAGCCAAGGGTTCTCGGGACTAGCGGGAGGTAGCACAGATACGCAGTATTTT
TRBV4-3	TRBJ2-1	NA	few	CASSQEGQRYNEQFF	TGCGCCAGCAGCCAAGAGGGGCAGAGATACAATGAGCAGTTCTTC
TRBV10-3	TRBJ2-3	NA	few	CAIRGGTSTDTQYF	TGTGCCATCAGGGGGGGCACGAGCACAGATACGCAGTATTTT
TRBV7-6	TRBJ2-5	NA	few	CASSESSAQETQYF	TGTGCCAGCAGCGAAAGTAGCGCTCAAGAGACCCAGTACTTC
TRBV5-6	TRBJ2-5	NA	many	CASSLRGGETQYF	TGTGCCAGCAGCTTACGTGGGGGAGAGACCCAGTACTTC
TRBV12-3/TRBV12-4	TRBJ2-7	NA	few	CASTISGANSYEQYF	TGTGCCAGCACCATTTCAGGGGCGAACTCCTACGAGCAGTACTTC
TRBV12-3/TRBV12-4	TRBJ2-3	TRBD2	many	CATLAGLYETDTQYF	TGTGCCACCCTAGCGGGTCTCTACGAGACAGATACGCAGTATTTT
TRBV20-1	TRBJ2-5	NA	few	CSARGIDMETQYF	TGCAGTGCTAGAGGCATAGACATGGAGACCCAGTACTTC
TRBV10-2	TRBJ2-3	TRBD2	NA	CASSESNSGGASDTQYF	TGCGCCAGCAGTGAGTCGAATAGCGGGGGGGCCTCAGATACGCAGTATTTT
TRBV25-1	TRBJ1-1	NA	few	CASSRTESEAFF	TGTGCCAGCAGCCGAACAGAATCTGAAGCTTTCTTT
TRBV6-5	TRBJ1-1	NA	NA	CASSPQQGEAFF	TGTGCCAGCAGTCCTCAACAGGGTGAAGCTTTCTTT
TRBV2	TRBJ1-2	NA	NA	CASSETNYGYTF	TGTGCCAGCAGTGAAACCAACTATGGCTACACCTTC
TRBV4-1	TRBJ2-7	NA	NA	CASSQGDGEPSEQYF	TGCGCCAGCAGCCAAGGGGACGGAGAACCCTCCGAGCAGTACTTC
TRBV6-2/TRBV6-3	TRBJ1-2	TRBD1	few	CASSYSIRGQGSGYGYTF	TGTGCCAGCAGTTACTCTATAAGGGGACAGGGTTCGGGATATGGCTACACCTTC
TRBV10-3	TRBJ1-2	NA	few	CAISERTEGFNGYTF	TGTGCCATCAGTGAAAGGACAGAGGGTTTTAATGGCTACACCTTC
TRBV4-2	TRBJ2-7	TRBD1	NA	CASSQPGGQEYSYEQYF	TGTGCCAGCAGCCAACCAGGGGGACAGGAATACTCCTACGAGCAGTACTTC
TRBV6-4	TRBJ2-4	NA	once	CASGDLDIQYF	TGTGCCAGCGGGGATCTCGACATTCAGTACTTC
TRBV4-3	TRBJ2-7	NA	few	CASSQDIAPYEQYF	TGCGCCAGCAGCCAGGACATTGCGCCCTACGAGCAGTACTTC